The 19 T cell receptor beta chains below all came from one sample that was sequenced in a study of beta chain features in type 1 diabetes. Study results and caveats: All four CD4+ subsets of Type 1 diabetes patients contained TCRB CDR3s that were moderately but significantly shorter.

These receptors are not linked to any known antigen. Expressed TCRB transcripts were sequenced, since all the RNA that had been isolated was reverse transcribed. Measured with immunoSEQ multiplex PCR; TCRdb has only the in-frame clones, and not every one. The data hold around 250,000 clones, with about 24% observed a single time. Input material: naive CD4+ T cells from blood. The source is a woman between 25 and 40 years old with type 1 diabetes.

This rearrangement joins TRBV29-1 to TRBJ2-5, with D unclear. Germline V gives CDR1 SQVTM, CDR2 ANQGSEA. The CDR3 runs to 14 residues. The V and J ends lost 5 bases and 1 base respectively, with 14 bases between them. CDR3 DNA sequence: TGCAGCGTTCAATTCGAGTGGGCCCAAGAGACCCAGTACTTC. Translating gives CSVQFEWAQETQYF. The complete variable domain, with remaining parts taken from reference TRBV29-1 and TRBJ2-5, reads SAVISQKPSRDICQRGTSLTIQCQVDSQVTMMFWYRQQPGQSLTLIATANQGSEATYESGFVIDKFPISRPNLTFSTLTVSNMSPEDSSIYLCSVQFEWAQETQYFGPGTRLLVL.

This rearrangement joins TRBV2 to TRBJ1-2, with a possible D match to TRBD1 (5 bases). This CDR3 is 15 amino acids long. V dropped 2 bases and J dropped 4 bases, with 14 bases sitting between them. Germline CDR1 is SNHLY and CDR2 is FYNNEI. The CDR3 DNA follows: TGTGCCAGCAGTGAATTGTCAGGGTTTGGCTATGGCTACACCTTC. Protein product: CASSELSGFGYGYTF.

This clone was detected only a few times. The chain couples TRBV7-8 to TRBJ1-2; 7 bases fit TRBD1. The germline V gene has CDR1 SGHVS and CDR2 FQNEAQ. The CDR3 has 14 residues. Trimming cost V 4 bases and J 8 bases; bases outside gene matches: 10. The CDR3 spells CASSYTTGSRGYTF. CDR3 in DNA: TGTGCCAGCAGCTATACGACAGGGAGCAGGGGCTACACCTTC.

The chain is built from TRBV2 and TRBJ1-2, with 7 bases that match TRBD1. This CDR3 region has 13 residues. Germline CDR1 SNHLY, CDR2 FYNNEI. The V segment lost 8 bases and the J segment 0 bases; nucleotides outside the gene matches: 3. The DNA of the CDR3 is TGTGCCAGCGGGACAGATTCTAACTATGGCTACACCTTC. Translated: CASGTDSNYGYTF.

The chain has TRBV5-1 and TRBJ2-5, with D perhaps TRBD2 (6 bases). The CDR3 contains 14 residues. Trimming took 2 bases from V and 4 from J, leaving 12 bases between them. Per germline, CDR1 SGHRS and CDR2 YFSETQ. The CDR3 protein is CASSLGGERETQYF. CDR3 bases: TGCGCCAGCAGCTTAGGAGGGGAGCGAGAGACCCAGTACTTC.

As regards this clone: Other nucleotide sequences from this sample produce the same CDR3. This rearrangement joins TRBV7-3 to TRBJ1-2, with 7 bases fitting TRBD1. The V and J ends lost 5 bases and 4 bases, in that order; junction bases with no gene match: 4. The CDR3 extends over 13 amino acids. Germline V CDR1 and CDR2: SGHTA, FQGTGA. In DNA form, the CDR3 reads TGTGCCAGCAGCCCGGGACAGTCCTATGGCTACACCTTC. Amino acid sequence: CASSPGQSYGYTF.

This clone turned up a few times. The rearrangement uses TRBV15 and TRBJ2-7; a possible D gene is TRBD1 (6 bases). Germline loops: CDR1 LNHNV, CDR2 YYDKDF (reference sequence). The CDR3 has 13 amino acids. Trimming took 3 bases from V and 0 from J, leaving 6 bases between them. The CDR3 sequence: CATSRDSSYEQYF. DNA of the CDR3: TGTGCCACCAGCAGGGACAGCTCCTACGAGCAGTACTTC.

This clone was seen a handful of times. The chain has TRBV11-2 and TRBJ1-1; no reliable D call. Germline CDR1 SGHAT, CDR2 FQNNGV. This CDR3 spans 15 amino acids. V was pared by 0 bases and J by 1 base, with 9 bases between. CDR3 sequence: CASSLDRGGNTEAFF. Here the CDR3 DNA reads TGTGCCAGCAGCTTAGACCGGGGAGGGAACACTGAAGCTTTCTTT.

This clone was counted a few times. The J gene is TRBJ2-1, the V gene TRBV5-1, with a possible D match to TRBD1 (5 bases). V was shortened by 0 bases and J by 1 base, with 8 bases between the two germline ends. Germline assignment: CDR1 SGHRS and CDR2 YFSETQ. CDR3 length: 15 residues. The CDR3 DNA reads as TGCGCCAGCAGCTTGGTGGGGCCGTCCTACAATGAGCAGTTCTTC. Encoded protein: CASSLVGPSYNEQFF.

The chain combines TRBV27 with TRBJ2-7, with D tentatively TRBD2 (6 bases). The V end was cut by 6 bases, the J end by 6 bases, with 18 bases between. The germline CDR1 and CDR2 sequences are MNHEY and SMNVEV (reference sequence). This CDR3 comprises 14 residues. Here the CDR3 DNA reads TGTGCCAGCAGCCCGCTCGGACTATCGGGCGAGCAGTACTTC. This encodes CASSPLGLSGEQYF.

This clone was seen a few times. V is TRBV7-3 and J is TRBJ2-1; TRBD1 agrees at 11 bases. The trim removed 5 bases at V and 3 bases at J, leaving 6 bases unmatched. This CDR3 has 16 amino acids. Germline V CDR1 and CDR2: SGHTA, FQGTGA. CDR3 bases: TGTGCCAGCAGCCTCGGAGGGACAGGGGGCTACAATGAGCAGTTCTTC. Translation: CASSLGGTGGYNEQFF.

The CDR3 loop reads CASSPDRAGWETQYF. The DNA for the CDR3 is TGTGCCAGCAGCCCGGACAGGGCTGGCTGGGAGACCCAGTACTTC. This chain links TRBV2 with TRBJ2-5; 8 nucleotides match TRBD1. With V trimmed by 6 bases and J by 5 bases, 11 bases remained unmatched. The CDR3 is 15 amino acids. In germline, CDR1 is SNHLY, CDR2 FYNNEI.

This clone was detected a few times. This rearrangement joins TRBV7-9 to TRBJ1-5; D is possibly TRBD1 (5 bases). This CDR3 comprises 13 residues. V was cut by 2 bases and J by 7 bases, with 9 bases left in between. Germline V gene sequence: CDR1 SEHNR, CDR2 FQNEAQ (reference sequence). The CDR3 protein is CASSLLGGQPQHF. CDR3 sequence (DNA): TGTGCCAGCAGCTTACTCGGGGGACAGCCCCAGCATTTT.

This clone appeared a few times. This sequence joins TRBV6-6 and TRBJ2-1, with a weak D call TRBD1 (6 bases). Between the trimmed V and J ends, which lost 4 bases and 10 bases, there was a span of 8 bases. In germline, CDR1 is MNHNY, CDR2 SVGAGI (reference sequence). This CDR3 contains 11 residues. The CDR3 region has the DNA TGTGCCAGCAGTTCCGGGACAGAGCAGTTCTTC. It is translated as CASSSGTEQFF.

J is TRBJ1-2 and V is TRBV5-4; a possible D gene is TRBD1 (6 bases). This CDR3 is built from 15 residues. Trimming left V 4 bases short and J 7 bases short, with 20 bases between. CDR1 is SGHNT, CDR2 YYREEE, per germline (reference sequence). The CDR3 is CASSQPQQGFGGYTF. The CDR3 DNA follows: TGTGCCAGCAGCCAACCTCAACAGGGATTTGGTGGCTACACCTTC.

This clone was counted a few times. The V and J genes are TRBV5-1 and TRBJ2-5; D not certain. The CDR3 spans 13 residues. Germline CDR1 reads SGHRS; CDR2 reads YFSETQ. The V end lost 0 bases, the J end lost 5 bases, and 8 bases lay between the germline ends. CDR3: CASSLAVVETQYF. CDR3 DNA sequence: TGCGCCAGCAGCTTGGCGGTGGTGGAGACCCAGTACTTC.

This clone was counted a few times. The chain uses TRBV28 and TRBJ1-5, with a weak D call TRBD1 (6 bases). The CDR3 has 14 amino acids. In germline, CDR1 is MDHEN, CDR2 SYDVKM. The V end was cut by 11 bases, the J end by 7 bases, with 21 bases between. The CDR3 sequence is CALGVPGEMQPQHF. CDR3 nucleotide sequence: TGTGCCCTAGGGGTTCCAGGGGAAATGCAGCCCCAGCATTTT.

The gene calls are TRBV29-1 and TRBJ1-2, with D tentatively TRBD1 (5 bases). Germline V lookup: CDR1 SQVTM, CDR2 ANQGSEA. The length of the CDR3 is 11 residues. Trimming took 6 bases from V and 8 from J, leaving 13 bases between them. The CDR3 loop reads CSVRRERGYTF. In DNA, the CDR3 is TGCAGCGTCCGCAGGGAAAGAGGCTACACCTTC.

This clone turned up a few times. The V and J genes are TRBV2 and TRBJ2-2; 9 nucleotides match TRBD2. The CDR3 covers 15 residues. V lost 6 bases to trimming and J lost 1 base; unmatched junction nucleotides: 3. Germline values: CDR1 SNHLY, CDR2 FYNNEI. The CDR3 bases are TGTGCCAGCAGGCGACTAGCGGAGAACACCGGGGAGCTGTTTTTT. It yields the protein CASRRLAENTGELFF.